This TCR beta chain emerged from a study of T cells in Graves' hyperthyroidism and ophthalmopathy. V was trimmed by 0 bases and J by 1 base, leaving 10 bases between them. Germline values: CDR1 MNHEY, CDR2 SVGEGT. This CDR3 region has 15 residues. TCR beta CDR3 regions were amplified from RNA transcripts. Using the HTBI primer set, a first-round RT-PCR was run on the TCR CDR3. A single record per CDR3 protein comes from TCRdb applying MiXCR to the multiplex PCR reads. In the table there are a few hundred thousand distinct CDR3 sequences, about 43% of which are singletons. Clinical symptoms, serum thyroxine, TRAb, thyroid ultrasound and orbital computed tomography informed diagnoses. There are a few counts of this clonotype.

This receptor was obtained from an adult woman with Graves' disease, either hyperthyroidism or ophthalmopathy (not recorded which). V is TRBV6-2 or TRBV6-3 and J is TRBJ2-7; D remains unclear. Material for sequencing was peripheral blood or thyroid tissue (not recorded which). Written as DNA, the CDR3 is TGTGCCAGCAGTTACTCGGCGGACGGATCCTACGAGCAGTACTTC. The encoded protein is CASSYSADGSYEQYF.